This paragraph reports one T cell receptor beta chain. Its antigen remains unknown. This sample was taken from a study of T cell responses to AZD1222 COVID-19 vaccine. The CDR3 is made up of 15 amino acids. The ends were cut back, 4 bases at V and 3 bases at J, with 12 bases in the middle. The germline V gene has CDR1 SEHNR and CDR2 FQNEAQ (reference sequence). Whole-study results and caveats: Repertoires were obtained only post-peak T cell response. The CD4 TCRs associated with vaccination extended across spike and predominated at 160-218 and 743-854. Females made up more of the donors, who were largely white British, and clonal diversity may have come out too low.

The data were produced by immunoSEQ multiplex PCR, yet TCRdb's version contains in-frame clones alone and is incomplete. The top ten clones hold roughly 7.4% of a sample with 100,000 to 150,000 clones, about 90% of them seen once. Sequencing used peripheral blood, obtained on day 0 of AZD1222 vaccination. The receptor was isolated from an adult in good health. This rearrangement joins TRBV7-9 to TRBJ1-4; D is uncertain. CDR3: CASSSRQVSNEKLFF. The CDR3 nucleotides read TGTGCCAGCAGCTCCCGACAAGTCTCTAATGAAAAACTGTTTTTT.